This T cell receptor (beta chain) is from a study of identical twins. A word on this clonotype: As yet, its antigen is unknown.

Study-wide results and caveats: Abundant beta clonotypes from cord blood bore fewer insertions; memory repertoires lacked this pattern.

Trimming took off 3 bases at V and 5 bases at J, with 14 bases between the two ends. The germline V gene encodes CDR1 SEHNR and CDR2 FQNEAQ (reference sequence). The CDR3 covers 14 residues. TCRdb re-derived calls from the 5' RACE reads in MiXCR, one entry per CDR3 protein. The table has some 240,000 distinct CDR3 sequences, 6.5% to 9.5% seen once. These data were likewise used in another study, on yellow fever vaccine responses in identical twins.

This chain links TRBV7-9 with TRBJ2-7; the D gene is possibly TRBD2 (6 bases). The sequenced sample was CD8+ T cells sorted from blood. This clonotype originated in a woman aged 18-30 years in good health. This CDR3 reads CASSFSGRYNEQYF. As DNA, the CDR3 is TGTGCCAGCAGCTTCAGTGGGAGGTATAACGAGCAGTACTTC.